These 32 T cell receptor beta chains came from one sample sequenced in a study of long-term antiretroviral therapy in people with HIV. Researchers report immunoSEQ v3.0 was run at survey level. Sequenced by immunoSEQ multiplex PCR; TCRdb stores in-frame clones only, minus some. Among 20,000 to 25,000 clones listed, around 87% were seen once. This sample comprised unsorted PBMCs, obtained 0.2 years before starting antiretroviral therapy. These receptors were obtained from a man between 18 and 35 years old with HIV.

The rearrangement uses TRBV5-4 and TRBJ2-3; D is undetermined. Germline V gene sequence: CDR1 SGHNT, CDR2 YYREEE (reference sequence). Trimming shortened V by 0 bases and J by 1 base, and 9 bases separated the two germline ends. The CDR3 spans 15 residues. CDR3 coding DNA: TGTGCCAGCAGCTTGGTCGTCCGAGGCACAGATACGCAGTATTTT. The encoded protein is CASSLVVRGTDTQYF.

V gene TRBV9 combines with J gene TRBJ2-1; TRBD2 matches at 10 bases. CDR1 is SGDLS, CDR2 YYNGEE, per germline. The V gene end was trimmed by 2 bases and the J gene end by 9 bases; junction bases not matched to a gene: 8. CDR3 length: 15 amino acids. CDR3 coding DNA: TGTGCCAGCAGCGTGGAAGCGGGGGGGCCAGGTGAGCAGTTCTTC. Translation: CASSVEAGGPGEQFF.

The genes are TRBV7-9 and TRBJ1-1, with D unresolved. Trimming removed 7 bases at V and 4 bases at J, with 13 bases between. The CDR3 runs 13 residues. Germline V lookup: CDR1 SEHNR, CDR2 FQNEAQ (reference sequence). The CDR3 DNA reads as TGTGCCAGCAACTCCGCAGGAGGCACTGAAGCTTTCTTT. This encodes CASNSAGGTEAFF.

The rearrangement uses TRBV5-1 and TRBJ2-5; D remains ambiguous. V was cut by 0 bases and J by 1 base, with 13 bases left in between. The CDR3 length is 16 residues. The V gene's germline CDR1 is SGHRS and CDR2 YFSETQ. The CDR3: CASSLAGPQIQETQYF. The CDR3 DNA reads TGCGCCAGCAGCTTGGCCGGGCCCCAGATCCAAGAGACCCAGTACTTC.

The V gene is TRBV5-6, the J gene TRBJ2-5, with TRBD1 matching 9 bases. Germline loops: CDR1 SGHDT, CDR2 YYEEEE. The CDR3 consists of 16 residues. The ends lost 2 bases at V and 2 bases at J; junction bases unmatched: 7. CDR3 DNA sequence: TGTGCCAGCAGCTTCGCCCGACAGGGGGGTCAAGAGACCCAGTACTTC. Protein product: CASSFARQGGQETQYF.

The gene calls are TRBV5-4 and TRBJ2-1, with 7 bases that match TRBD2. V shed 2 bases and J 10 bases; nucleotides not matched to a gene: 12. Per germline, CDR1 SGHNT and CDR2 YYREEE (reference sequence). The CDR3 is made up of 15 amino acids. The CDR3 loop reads CASSFGRGVAGEQFF. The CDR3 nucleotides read TGTGCCAGCAGCTTCGGTCGGGGGGTGGCTGGGGAGCAGTTCTTC. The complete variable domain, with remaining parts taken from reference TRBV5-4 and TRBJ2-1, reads ETGVTQSPTHLIKTRGQQVTLRCSSQSGHNTVSWYQQALGQGPQFIFQYYREEENGRGNFPPRFSGLQFPNYSSELNVNALELDDSALYLCASSFGRGVAGEQFFGPGTRLTVL.

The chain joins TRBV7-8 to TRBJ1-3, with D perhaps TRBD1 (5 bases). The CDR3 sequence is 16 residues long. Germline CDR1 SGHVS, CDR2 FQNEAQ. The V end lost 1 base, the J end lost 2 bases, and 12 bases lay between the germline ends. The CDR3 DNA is TGTGCCAGCAGCTTAGGGCGGGGCCCACCTGGAAACACCATATATTTT. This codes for CASSLGRGPPGNTIYF.

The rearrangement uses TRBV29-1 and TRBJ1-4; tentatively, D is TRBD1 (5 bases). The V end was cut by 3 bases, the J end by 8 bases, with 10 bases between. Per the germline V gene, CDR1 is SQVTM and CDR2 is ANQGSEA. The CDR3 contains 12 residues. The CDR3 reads CSVDQGGEKLFF. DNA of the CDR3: TGCAGCGTTGACCAGGGAGGGGAAAAACTGTTTTTT.

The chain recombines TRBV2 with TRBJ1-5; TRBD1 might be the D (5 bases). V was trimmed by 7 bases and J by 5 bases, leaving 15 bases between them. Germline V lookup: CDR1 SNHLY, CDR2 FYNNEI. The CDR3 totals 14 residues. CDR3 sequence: CASNRGESHQPQHF. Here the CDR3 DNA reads TGTGCCAGCAACCGGGGCGAGTCCCATCAGCCCCAGCATTTT.

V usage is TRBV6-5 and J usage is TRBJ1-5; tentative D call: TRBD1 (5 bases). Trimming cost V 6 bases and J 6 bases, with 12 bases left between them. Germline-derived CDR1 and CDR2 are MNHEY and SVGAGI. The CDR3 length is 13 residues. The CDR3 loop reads CASRAQGSQPQHF. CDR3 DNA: TGTGCCAGCAGGGCGCAGGGTAGTCAGCCCCAGCATTTT.

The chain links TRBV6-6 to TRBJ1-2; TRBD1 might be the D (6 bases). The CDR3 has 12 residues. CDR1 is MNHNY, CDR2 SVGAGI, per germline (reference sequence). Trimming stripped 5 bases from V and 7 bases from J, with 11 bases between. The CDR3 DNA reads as TGTGCCAGCAGTGACACAGGGTTTGGCTACACCTTC. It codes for CASSDTGFGYTF.

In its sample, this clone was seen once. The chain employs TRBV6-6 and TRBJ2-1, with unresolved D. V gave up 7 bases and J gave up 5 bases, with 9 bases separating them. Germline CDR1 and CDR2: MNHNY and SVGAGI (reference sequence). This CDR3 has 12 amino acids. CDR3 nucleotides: TGTGCCAGCACCTCTCAGAACAATGAGCAGTTCTTC. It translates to CASTSQNNEQFF.

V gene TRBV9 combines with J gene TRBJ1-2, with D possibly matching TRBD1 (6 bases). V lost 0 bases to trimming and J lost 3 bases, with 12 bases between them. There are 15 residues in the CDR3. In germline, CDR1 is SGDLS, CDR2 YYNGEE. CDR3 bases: TGTGCCAGCAGCGTAGAATTGGGGGCTCACTATGGCTACACCTTC. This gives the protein CASSVELGAHYGYTF.

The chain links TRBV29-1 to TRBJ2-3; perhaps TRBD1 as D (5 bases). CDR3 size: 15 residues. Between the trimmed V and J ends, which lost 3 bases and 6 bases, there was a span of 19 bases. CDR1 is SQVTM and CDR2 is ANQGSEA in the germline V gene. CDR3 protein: CSVEARGLLKDTQYF. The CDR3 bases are TGCAGCGTTGAGGCTAGGGGCCTACTTAAGGATACGCAGTATTTT.

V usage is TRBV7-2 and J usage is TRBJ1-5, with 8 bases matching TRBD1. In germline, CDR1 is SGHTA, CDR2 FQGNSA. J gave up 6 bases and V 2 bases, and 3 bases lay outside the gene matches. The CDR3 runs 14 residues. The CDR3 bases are TGTGCCAGCAGCTTATACAGGGGGGTTCAGCCCCAGCATTTT. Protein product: CASSLYRGVQPQHF.

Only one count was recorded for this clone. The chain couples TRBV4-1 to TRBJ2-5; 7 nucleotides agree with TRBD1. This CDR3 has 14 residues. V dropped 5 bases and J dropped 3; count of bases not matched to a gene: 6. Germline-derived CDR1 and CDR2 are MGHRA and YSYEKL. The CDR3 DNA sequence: TGCGCCAGCAGCGCCCGGACAGGAAAAGAGACCCAGTACTTC. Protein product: CASSARTGKETQYF.

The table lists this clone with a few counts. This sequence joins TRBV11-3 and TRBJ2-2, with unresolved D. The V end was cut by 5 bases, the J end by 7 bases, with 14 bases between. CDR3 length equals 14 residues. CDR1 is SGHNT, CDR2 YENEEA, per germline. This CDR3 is CASSPGSVLGELFF. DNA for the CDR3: TGTGCCAGCAGCCCCGGGTCAGTGCTCGGGGAGCTGTTTTTT.

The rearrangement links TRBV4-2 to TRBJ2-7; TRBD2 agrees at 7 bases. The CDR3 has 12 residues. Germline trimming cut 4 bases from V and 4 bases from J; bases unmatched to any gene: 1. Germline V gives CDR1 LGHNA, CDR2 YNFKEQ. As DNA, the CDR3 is TGTGCCAGCAGCCCGGGAGGTTACGAGCAGTACTTC. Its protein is CASSPGGYEQYF.

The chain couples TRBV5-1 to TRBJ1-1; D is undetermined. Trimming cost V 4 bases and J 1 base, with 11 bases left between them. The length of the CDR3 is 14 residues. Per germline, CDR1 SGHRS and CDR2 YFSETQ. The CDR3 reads CASSVDRPNTEAFF. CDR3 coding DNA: TGCGCCAGCAGCGTCGATAGACCGAACACTGAAGCTTTCTTT.

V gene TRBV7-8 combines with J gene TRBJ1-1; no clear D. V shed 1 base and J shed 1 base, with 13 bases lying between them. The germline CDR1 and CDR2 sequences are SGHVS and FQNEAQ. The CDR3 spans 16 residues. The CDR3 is CASSLDSLTPNTEAFF. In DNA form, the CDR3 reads TGTGCCAGCAGCTTAGACTCTTTGACACCGAACACTGAAGCTTTCTTT. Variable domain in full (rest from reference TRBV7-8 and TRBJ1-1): GAGVSQSPRYKVAKRGQDVALRCDPISGHVSLFWYQQALGQGPEFLTYFQNEAQLDKSGLPSDRFFAERPEGSVSTLKIQRTQQEDSAVYLCASSLDSLTPNTEAFFGQGTRLTVV.

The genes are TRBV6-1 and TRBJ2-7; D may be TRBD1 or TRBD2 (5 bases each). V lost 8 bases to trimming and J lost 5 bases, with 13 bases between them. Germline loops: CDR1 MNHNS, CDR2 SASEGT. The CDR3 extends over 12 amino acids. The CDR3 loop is CASRAGRHEQYF. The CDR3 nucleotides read TGTGCCAGCCGGGCAGGGAGACACGAGCAGTACTTC.

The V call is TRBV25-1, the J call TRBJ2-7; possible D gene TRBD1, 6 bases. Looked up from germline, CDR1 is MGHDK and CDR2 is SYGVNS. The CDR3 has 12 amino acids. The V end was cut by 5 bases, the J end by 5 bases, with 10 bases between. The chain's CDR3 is CASSTGSNEQYF. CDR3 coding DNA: TGTGCCAGCAGTACAGGGAGCAACGAGCAGTACTTC.

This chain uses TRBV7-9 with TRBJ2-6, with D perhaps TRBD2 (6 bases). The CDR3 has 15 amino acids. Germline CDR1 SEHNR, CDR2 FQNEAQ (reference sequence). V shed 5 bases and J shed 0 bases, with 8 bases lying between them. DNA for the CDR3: TGTGCCAGCAGCCTCGGGAGCTCTGGGGCCAACGTCCTGACTTTC. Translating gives CASSLGSSGANVLTF.

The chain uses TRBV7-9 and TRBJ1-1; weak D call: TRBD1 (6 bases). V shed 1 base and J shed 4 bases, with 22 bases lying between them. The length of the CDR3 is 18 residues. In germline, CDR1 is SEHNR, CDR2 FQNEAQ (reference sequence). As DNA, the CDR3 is TGTGCCAGCAGCTTAGTAGGGGGTAGGCCGGCGAGAGGCACTGAAGCTTTCTTT. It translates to CASSLVGGRPARGTEAFF.

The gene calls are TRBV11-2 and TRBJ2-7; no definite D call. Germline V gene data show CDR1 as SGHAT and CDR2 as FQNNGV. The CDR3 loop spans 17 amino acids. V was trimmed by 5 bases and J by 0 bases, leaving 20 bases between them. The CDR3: CASSRFQEPLSSYEQYF. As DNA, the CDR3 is TGTGCCAGCAGCAGATTCCAAGAGCCTCTGAGCTCCTACGAGCAGTACTTC.

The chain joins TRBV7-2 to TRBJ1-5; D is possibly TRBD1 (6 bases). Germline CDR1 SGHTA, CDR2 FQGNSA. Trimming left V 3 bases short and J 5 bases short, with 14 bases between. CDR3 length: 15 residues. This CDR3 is CASSFRGGADQPQHF. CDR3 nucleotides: TGTGCCAGCAGCTTCCGGGGGGGGGCGGATCAGCCCCAGCATTTT.

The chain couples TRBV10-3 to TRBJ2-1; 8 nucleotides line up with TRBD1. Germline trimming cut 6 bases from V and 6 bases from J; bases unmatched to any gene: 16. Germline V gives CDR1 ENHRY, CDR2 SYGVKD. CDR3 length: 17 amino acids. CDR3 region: CAISQGDRLRSGNEQFF. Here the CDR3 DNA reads TGTGCCATCAGCCAAGGGGACAGGCTGAGGTCGGGCAATGAGCAGTTCTTC.

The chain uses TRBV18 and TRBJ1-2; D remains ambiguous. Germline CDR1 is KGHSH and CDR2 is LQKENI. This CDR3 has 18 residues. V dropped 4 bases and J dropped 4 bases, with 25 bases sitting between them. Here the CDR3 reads CASSQKEFRAFTAYGYTF. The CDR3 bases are TGTGCCAGCTCACAGAAAGAATTTCGGGCCTTCACTGCCTATGGCTACACCTTC.

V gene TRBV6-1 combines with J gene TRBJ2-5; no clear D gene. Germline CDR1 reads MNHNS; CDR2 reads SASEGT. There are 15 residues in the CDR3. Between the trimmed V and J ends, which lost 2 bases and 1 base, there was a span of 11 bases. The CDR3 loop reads CASSELLRPQETQYF. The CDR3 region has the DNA TGTGCCAGCAGTGAACTTCTTAGACCCCAAGAGACCCAGTACTTC.

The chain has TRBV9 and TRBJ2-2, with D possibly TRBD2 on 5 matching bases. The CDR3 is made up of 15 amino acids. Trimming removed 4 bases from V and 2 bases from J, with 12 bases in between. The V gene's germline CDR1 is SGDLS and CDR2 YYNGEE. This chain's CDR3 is CASSPRTDNTGELFF. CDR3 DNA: TGTGCCAGCAGCCCTCGGACTGATAACACCGGGGAGCTGTTTTTT.

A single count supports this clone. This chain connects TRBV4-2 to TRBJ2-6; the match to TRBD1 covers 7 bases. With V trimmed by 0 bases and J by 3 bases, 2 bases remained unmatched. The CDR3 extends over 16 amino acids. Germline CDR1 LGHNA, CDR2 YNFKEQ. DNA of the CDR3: TGTGCCAGCAGCCAAGAAACAGGGGTTGGGGCCAACGTCCTGACTTTC. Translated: CASSQETGVGANVLTF.

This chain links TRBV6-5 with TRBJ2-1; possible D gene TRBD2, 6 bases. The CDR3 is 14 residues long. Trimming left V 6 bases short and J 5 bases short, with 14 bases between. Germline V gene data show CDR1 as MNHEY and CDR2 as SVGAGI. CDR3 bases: TGTGCCAGCAGGCGACTAGGCGGGAACAATGAGCAGTTCTTC. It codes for CASRRLGGNNEQFF.